This entry concerns a single T cell receptor beta chain. The antigen remains unidentified. V was clipped by 6 bases and J by 10 bases, with 13 bases between them. From germline, CDR1 is SNHLY and CDR2 FYNNEI. CDR3 length equals 12 residues. TCRdb's copy holds only in-frame clones and misses some; the assay was immunoSEQ multiplex PCR. The data hold about 490,000 clones, with approximately 80% observed a single time. This record belongs to a study of shared clonotypes between healthy human individuals. Overall study findings and caveats: Sampling included only blood; tissue repertoires likely differ.

The sequenced sample consisted of PBMCs. The chain links TRBV2 to TRBJ2-1; D is unresolved. The receptor's source is a woman in her thirties or forties in good health. Some clones in this sample may be carry-over from other donors' samples. Here the CDR3 DNA reads TGTGCCAGCAGCCCTACGTCCGCCGAGCAGTTCTTC. This sequence encodes CASSPTSAEQFF.